These 11 T cell receptor beta chains were all obtained from the same sample, sequenced in a study of T-cell reconstitution after alpha-beta-depleted transplantation in children. The library targeted TCRbeta and was prepared with unique molecular identifiers. TCRdb used MiXCR to reprocess the PCR reads, holding one entry per CDR3 protein. Here the sample spans 330,000 or so distinct CDR3 sequences, about a tenth being singletons. Material: PBMCs, obtained before TCRalphabeta/CD19-depleted stem cell transplant. These receptors all stem from a boy less than two years old with acute myeloid leukemia, due to receive a stem cell transplant.

This clonotype was picked up many times. This sequence joins TRBV5-4 and TRBJ2-2; 8 bases agree with TRBD2. The V and J ends lost 7 bases and 6 bases, in that order; junction bases with no gene match: 11. The CDR3 spans 15 residues. Germline V gene lookup returns CDR1 SGHNT and CDR2 YYREEE (reference sequence). CDR3 protein: CASGNLREAPGELFF. The CDR3 coding sequence is TGTGCCAGCGGAAACCTGCGGGAGGCCCCCGGGGAGCTGTTTTTT.

This clonotype showed up many times. The J gene is TRBJ1-4, the V gene TRBV12-3 or TRBV12-4; possible D gene TRBD1, 5 bases. The CDR3 consists of 14 residues. V shed 6 bases and J shed 4 bases, with 12 bases lying between them. CDR3 sequence: CASSYDSFNEKLFF. In nucleotides, the CDR3 is TGTGCCAGCAGCTACGACAGTTTTAATGAAAAACTGTTTTTT.

This clonotype was detected ten times or more. The chain uses TRBV2 and TRBJ1-5; maybe TRBD1 (6 bases). There are 14 residues in the CDR3. Germline V gene lookup returns CDR1 SNHLY and CDR2 FYNNEI. Trimming pared 5 bases from V and 5 bases from J, leaving 13 bases between. Here the CDR3 reads CASSHGTSYQPQHF. CDR3 nucleotides: TGTGCCAGCAGTCACGGGACATCTTATCAGCCCCAGCATTTT.

This clonotype was counted only a few times. The V call is TRBV28, the J call TRBJ2-7; 13 bases match TRBD2. Per the germline V gene, CDR1 is MDHEN and CDR2 is SYDVKM. With 6 bases clipped from V and 4 bases from J, the junction kept 6 bases outside the gene matches. This CDR3 contains 15 residues. The CDR3 DNA is TGTGCCAGCAGCTCCACGACTAGCGGGAGGTACGAGCAGTACTTC. It codes for CASSSTTSGRYEQYF.

This clonotype was counted only a few times. This sequence joins TRBV12-3 or TRBV12-4 and TRBJ2-7; no clear D. Deletions cut 5 bases from V and 6 bases from J, with 14 bases between. The CDR3 is 13 residues long. The CDR3 protein is CASSDYRSGEQYF. As DNA, the CDR3 is TGTGCCAGCAGTGATTATAGGTCGGGCGAGCAGTACTTC.

This clonotype occurred many times. The CDR3 DNA sequence: TGTGCCAGCAGCTTTCCCTTTTGGGATAGGGTGGAGAACACTGAAGCTTTCTTT. It yields the protein CASSFPFWDRVENTEAFF. V and J are TRBV5-6 and TRBJ1-1; D is uncertain. The CDR3 is made up of 18 amino acids. With 2 bases removed from V and 1 base from J, the gap between germline ends came to 21 bases. CDR1 is SGHDT, CDR2 YYEEEE, per germline.

The V call is TRBV4-3, the J call TRBJ2-7; the D gene is possibly TRBD2 (7 bases). The V end was cut by 1 base, the J end by 4 bases, with 17 bases between. The germline V gene has CDR1 LGHNA and CDR2 YSLEER. The CDR3 is 16 residues long. The CDR3 coding sequence is TGCGCCAGCAGCCAAGTAGGGAAAGCGGGACATTACGAGCAGTACTTC. Translating gives CASSQVGKAGHYEQYF.

This clonotype was seen ten or more times. The chain links TRBV7-6 to TRBJ2-1, with TRBD2 matching 9 bases. The germline V gene encodes CDR1 SGHVS and CDR2 FNYEAQ. This CDR3 is built from 14 residues. Trimming at V came to 1 base and at J to 8 bases, leaving 3 bases not matched to a gene. CDR3 amino acids: CASSLVGLADEQFF. The CDR3 region has the DNA TGTGCCAGCAGCTTAGTGGGACTAGCCGATGAGCAGTTCTTC.

This clonotype was found a few times. CDR3 residues: CASSQDLLNNYGYTF. The CDR3 nucleotides read TGTGCCAGCAGCCAAGATTTGTTAAACAACTATGGCTACACCTTC. The chain combines TRBV14 with TRBJ1-2; D gene ambiguous. Trimming removed 0 bases at V and 2 bases at J, with 10 bases between. The CDR3 totals 15 residues. The germline V gene has CDR1 SGHDN and CDR2 FVKESK.

There are many counts of this clonotype. This rearrangement joins TRBV21-1 to TRBJ1-1. TRBV21-1 represents a pseudogene. This CDR3 contains 12 residues. In DNA form, the CDR3 reads TGTGCCGCACTGGGCAGGAGGACTGAAGCTTTCTTT. This translates into CAALGRRTEAFF.

This clonotype appeared many times. In DNA, the CDR3 is TGTGCCAGCAGTTCGAATAGCAATCAGCCCCAGCATTTT. This sequence encodes CASSSNSNQPQHF. The rearrangement uses TRBV6-6 and TRBJ1-5, with no clear D. The CDR3 contains 13 residues. Germline lookup yields CDR1 MNHNY and CDR2 SVGAGI (reference sequence). V was pared by 4 bases and J by 0 bases, with 4 bases between.